The clone carrying this T cell receptor beta chain was seen more than once but under ten times. With 4 bases removed from V and 6 bases from J, the gap between germline ends came to 17 bases. The CDR3 totals 15 residues. Germline CDR1 is LNHDA and CDR2 is SQIVND (reference sequence). This record comes from a study of CD8+CD57+ T cells in acquired aplastic anemia. The template for TCR beta VDJ and CDR3 sequence profiling was genomic DNA. TCRdb reprocessed the reads via MiXCR and lists one record per CDR3 protein. Among 210,000 or so distinct CDR3 sequences listed, less than 60% were seen once. By flow cytometry, patients selected for sequencing had shown an expansion of CD8+CD57+ cells.

This clonotype was obtained from a human donor with aplastic anemia. The chain recombines TRBV19 with TRBJ2-3; D perhaps matches TRBD2 (10 bases). The sample was sorted CD4+, CD8+, or CD8+CD57+ T cells (not recorded which) from PBMCs. The CDR3 reads CASSSSGGTGDTQYF. The CDR3 DNA reads as TGTGCCAGTAGTAGTAGCGGGGGGACAGGGGATACGCAGTATTTT.